In its sample, the clone carrying this T cell receptor beta chain was seen a few times. The target antigen is unknown. The CDR3 runs 14 residues. With 7 bases clipped from V and 10 bases from J, the junction kept 15 bases outside the gene matches. Germline V lookup: CDR1 LNHDA, CDR2 SQIVND (reference sequence). The sample originates from a study of CD8 T cells in ankylosing spondylitis. Study conclusions and caveats: A TCR beta motif of several highly homologous variants appeared characteristic of ankylosing spondylitis blood.

The TCR beta libraries were generated through quantitative 5'-RACE incorporating molecular barcodes. One entry per CDR3 protein results from TCRdb running MiXCR on the 5' RACE reads. Of fewer than 450,000 distinct CDR3 sequences listed, about 15% are singletons. This sequence joins TRBV19 and TRBJ1-1; 7 bases match TRBD1. The sample comprised blood, either unsorted or a sorted T cell fraction (not recorded which). This sequence was found in a male donor with ankylosing spondylitis. CDR3 sequence (DNA): TGTGCCAGTACCCGACAGGGTACTGATCTTGGAGCTTTCTTT. Translation: CASTRQGTDLGAFF.